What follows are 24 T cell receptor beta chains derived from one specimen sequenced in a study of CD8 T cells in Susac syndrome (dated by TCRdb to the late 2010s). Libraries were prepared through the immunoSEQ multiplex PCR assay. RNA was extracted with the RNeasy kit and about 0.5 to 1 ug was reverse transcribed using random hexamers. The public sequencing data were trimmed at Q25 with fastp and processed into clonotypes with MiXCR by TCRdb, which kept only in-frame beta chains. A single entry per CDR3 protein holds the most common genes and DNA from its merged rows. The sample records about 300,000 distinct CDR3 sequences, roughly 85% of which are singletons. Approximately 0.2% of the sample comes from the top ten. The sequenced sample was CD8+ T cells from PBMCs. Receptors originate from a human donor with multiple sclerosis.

The CDR3 sequence: CAISESGTREQYF. The CDR3 DNA reads TGTGCCATCAGTGAGTCAGGGACTCGCGAGCAGTACTTC. The chain carries TRBV10-3 and TRBJ2-7; TRBD2 might be the D (6 bases). The V gene lost 0 bases and the J gene lost 6 bases, with 9 bases spanning the gap. The CDR3 has 13 residues. The germline V gene encodes CDR1 ENHRY and CDR2 SYGVKD.

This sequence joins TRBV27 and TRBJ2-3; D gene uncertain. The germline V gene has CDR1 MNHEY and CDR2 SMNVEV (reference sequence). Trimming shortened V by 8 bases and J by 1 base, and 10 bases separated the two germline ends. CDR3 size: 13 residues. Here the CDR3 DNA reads TGTGCCAGCGGCAGTCTGGGCACAGATACGCAGTATTTT. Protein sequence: CASGSLGTDTQYF.

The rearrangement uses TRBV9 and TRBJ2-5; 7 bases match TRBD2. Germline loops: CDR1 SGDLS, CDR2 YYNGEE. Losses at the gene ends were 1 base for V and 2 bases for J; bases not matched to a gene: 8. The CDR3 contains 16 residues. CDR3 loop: CASSVPAQGGQETQYF. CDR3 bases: TGTGCCAGCAGCGTACCCGCTCAGGGAGGGCAAGAGACCCAGTACTTC.

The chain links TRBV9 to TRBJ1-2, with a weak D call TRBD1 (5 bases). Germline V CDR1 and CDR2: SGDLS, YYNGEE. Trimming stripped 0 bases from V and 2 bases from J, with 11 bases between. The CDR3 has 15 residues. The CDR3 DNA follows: TGTGCCAGCAGCGTAGGGGGGGTGGCAAACTATGGCTACACCTTC. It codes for CASSVGGVANYGYTF.

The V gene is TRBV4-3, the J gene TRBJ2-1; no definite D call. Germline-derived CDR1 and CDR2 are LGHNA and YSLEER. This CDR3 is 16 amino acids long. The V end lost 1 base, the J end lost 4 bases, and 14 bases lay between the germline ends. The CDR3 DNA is TGCGCCAGCAGCCAAGTTACGGACCCCCCATACAATGAGCAGTTCTTC. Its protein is CASSQVTDPPYNEQFF.

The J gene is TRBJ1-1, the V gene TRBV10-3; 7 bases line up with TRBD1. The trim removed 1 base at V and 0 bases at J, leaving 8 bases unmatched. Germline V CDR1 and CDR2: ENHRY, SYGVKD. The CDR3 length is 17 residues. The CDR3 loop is CAISEYGQADMNTEAFF. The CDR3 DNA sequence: TGTGCCATCAGTGAGTACGGACAGGCCGACATGAACACTGAAGCTTTCTTT.

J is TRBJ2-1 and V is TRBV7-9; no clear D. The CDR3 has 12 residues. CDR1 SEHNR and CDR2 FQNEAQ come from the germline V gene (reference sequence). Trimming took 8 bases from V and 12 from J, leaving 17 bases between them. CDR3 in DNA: TGTGCCAGCGGCCCTAGAGTTACCATGCAGTTCTTC. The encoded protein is CASGPRVTMQFF. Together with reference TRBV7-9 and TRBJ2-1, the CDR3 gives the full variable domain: DTGVSQNPRHKITKRGQNVTFRCDPISEHNRLYWYRQTLGQGPEFLTYFQNEAQLEKSRLLSDRFSAERPKGSFSTLEIQRTEQGDSAMYLCASGPRVTMQFFGPGTRLTVL.

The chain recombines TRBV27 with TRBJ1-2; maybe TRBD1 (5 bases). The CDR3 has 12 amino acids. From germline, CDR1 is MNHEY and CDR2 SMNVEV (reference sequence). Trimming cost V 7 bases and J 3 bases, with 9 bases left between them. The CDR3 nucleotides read TGTGCCAGCAAGAGAGGGGACTATGGCTACACCTTC. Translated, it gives CASKRGDYGYTF.

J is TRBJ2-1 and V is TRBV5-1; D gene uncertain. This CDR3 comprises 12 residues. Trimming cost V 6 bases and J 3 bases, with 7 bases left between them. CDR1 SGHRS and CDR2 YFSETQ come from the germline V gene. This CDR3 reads CASNEDYNEQFF. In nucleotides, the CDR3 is TGCGCCAGCAACGAAGACTACAATGAGCAGTTCTTC.

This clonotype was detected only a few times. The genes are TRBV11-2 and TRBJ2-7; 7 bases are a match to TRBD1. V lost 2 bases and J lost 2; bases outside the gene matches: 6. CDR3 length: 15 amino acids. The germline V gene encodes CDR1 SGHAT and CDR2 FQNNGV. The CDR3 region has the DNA TGTGCCAGCAGCTTAAAGGGGGCCCCAGCCTACGAGCAGTACTTC. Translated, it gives CASSLKGAPAYEQYF.

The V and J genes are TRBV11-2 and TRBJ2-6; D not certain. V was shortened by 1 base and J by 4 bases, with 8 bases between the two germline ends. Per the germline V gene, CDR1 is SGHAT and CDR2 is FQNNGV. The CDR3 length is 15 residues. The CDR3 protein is CASSLGVLGANVLTF. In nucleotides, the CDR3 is TGTGCCAGCAGCTTAGGCGTCCTGGGGGCCAACGTCCTGACTTTC.

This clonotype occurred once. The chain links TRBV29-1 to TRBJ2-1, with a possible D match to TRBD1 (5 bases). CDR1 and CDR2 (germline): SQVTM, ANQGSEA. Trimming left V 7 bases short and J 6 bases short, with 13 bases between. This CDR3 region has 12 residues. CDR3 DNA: TGCAGCGCAAATGGCAGGGTCAATGAGCAGTTCTTC. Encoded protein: CSANGRVNEQFF.

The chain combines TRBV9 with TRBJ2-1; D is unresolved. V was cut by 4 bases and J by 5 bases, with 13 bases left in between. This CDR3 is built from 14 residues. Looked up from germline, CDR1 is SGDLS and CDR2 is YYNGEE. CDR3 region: CASSILTHDNEQFF. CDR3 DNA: TGTGCCAGCAGCATCCTAACGCACGACAATGAGCAGTTCTTC. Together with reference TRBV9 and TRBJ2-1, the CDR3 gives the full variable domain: DSGVTQTPKHLITATGQRVTLRCSPRSGDLSVYWYQQSLDQGLQFLIQYYNGEERAKGNILERFSAQQFPDLHSELNLSSLELGDSALYFCASSILTHDNEQFFGPGTRLTVL.

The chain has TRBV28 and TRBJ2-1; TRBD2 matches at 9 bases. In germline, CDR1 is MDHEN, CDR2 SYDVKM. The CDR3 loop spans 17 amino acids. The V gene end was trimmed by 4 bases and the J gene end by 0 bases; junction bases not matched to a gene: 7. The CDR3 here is CASSSISGRSSYNEQFF. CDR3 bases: TGTGCCAGCAGTTCAATCAGCGGGAGGAGCTCCTACAATGAGCAGTTCTTC.

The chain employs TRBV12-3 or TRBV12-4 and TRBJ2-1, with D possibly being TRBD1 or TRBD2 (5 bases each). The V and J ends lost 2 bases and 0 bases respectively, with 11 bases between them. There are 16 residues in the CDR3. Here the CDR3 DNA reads TGTGCCAGCAGTTTATGGGGGTTGAGCTCCTACAATGAGCAGTTCTTC. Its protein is CASSLWGLSSYNEQFF.

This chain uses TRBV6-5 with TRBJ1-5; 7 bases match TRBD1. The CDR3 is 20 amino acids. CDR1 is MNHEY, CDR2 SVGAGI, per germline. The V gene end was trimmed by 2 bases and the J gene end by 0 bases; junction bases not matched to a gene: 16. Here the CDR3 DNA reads TGTGCCAGCAGTTACCTTAATGGGGACAGCCTCGGAGATAGCAATCAGCCCCAGCATTTT. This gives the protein CASSYLNGDSLGDSNQPQHF.

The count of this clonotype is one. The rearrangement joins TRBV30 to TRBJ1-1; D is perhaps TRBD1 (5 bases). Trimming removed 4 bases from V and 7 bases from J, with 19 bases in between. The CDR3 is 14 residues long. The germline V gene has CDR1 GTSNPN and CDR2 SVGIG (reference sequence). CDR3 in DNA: TGTGCCTGGAAACCACTCGGGACTGCGATTGAAGCTTTCTTT. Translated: CAWKPLGTAIEAFF.

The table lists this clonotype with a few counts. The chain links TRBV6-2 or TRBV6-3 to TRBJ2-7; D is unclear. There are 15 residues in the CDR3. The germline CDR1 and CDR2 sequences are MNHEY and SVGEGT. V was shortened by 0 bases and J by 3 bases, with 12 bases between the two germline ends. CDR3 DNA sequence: TGTGCCAGCAGTTACTCGGGTGTTGGGTACTACGAGCAGTACTTC. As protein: CASSYSGVGYYEQYF.

The CDR3 DNA is TGTGCCACCAGCATGGGGGACAATCAGCCCCAGCATTTT. Translating it yields CATSMGDNQPQHF. The gene calls are TRBV15 and TRBJ1-5, with a weak D call TRBD1 (5 bases). Germline CDR1 is LNHNV and CDR2 is YYDKDF (reference sequence). Trimming left V 4 bases short and J 3 bases short, with 7 bases between. This CDR3 has 13 residues.

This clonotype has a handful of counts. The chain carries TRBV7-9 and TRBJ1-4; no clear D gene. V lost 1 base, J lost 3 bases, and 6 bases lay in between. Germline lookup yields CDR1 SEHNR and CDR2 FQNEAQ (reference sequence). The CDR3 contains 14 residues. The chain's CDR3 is CASSLGEANEKLFF. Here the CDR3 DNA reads TGTGCCAGCAGCTTAGGAGAGGCTAATGAAAAACTGTTTTTT.

As DNA, the CDR3 is TGTGCCAGCAGTTGGGGACTTGAGACCTACGAGCAGTACTTC. It is translated as CASSWGLETYEQYF. The chain employs TRBV5-5 and TRBJ2-7; a weak D match, TRBD2 (6 bases). Germline V gene sequence: CDR1 SGHKS, CDR2 YYEKEE (reference sequence). This CDR3 spans 14 amino acids. The ends were cut back, 5 bases at V and 2 bases at J, with 14 bases in the middle. The variable domain in full, with the rest retrieved from reference TRBV5-5 and TRBJ2-7, is DAGVTQSPTHLIKTRGQQVTLRCSPISGHKSVSWYQQVLGQGPQFIFQYYEKEERGRGNFPDRFSARQFPNYSSELNVNALLLGDSALYLCASSWGLETYEQYFGPGTRLTVT.

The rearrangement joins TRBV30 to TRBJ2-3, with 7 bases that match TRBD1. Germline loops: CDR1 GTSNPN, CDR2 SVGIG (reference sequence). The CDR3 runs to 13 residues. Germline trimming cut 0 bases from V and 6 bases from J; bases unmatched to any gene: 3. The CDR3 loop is CAWSVGGWDTQYF. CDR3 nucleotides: TGTGCCTGGAGTGTAGGGGGCTGGGATACGCAGTATTTT.

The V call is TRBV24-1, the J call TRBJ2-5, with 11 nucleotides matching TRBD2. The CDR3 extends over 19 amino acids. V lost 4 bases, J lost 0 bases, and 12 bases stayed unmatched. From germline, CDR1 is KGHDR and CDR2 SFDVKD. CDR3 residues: CATSDRRLAGLQNQETQYF. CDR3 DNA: TGTGCCACCAGTGACCGGCGACTAGCGGGATTACAGAACCAAGAGACCCAGTACTTC.

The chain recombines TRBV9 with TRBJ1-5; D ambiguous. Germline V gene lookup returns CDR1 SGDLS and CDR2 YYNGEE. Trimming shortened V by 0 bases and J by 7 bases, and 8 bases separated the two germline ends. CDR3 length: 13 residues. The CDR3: CASSVGERQPQHF. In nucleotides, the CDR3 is TGTGCCAGCAGCGTAGGCGAGAGGCAGCCCCAGCATTTT.